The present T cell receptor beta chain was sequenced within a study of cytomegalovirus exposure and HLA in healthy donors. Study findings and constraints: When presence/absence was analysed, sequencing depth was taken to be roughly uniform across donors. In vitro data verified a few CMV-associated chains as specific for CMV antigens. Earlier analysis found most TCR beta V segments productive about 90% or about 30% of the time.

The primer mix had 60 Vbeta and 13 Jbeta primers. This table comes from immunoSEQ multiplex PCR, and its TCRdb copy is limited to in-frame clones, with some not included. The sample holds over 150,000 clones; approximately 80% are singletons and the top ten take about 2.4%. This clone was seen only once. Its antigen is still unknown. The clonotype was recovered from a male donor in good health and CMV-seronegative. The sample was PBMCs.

CDR3 sequence: CAISESRPGQHSPLHF. CDR3 sequence (DNA): TGTGCCATCAGTGAGTCGAGGCCCGGACAGCATTCACCCCTCCACTTT. The chain uses TRBV10-3 and TRBJ1-6, with D possibly TRBD1 on 6 matching bases. Trimming removed 0 bases at V and 8 bases at J, with 14 bases between. Germline CDR1 reads ENHRY; CDR2 reads SYGVKD. CDR3 length: 16 amino acids.